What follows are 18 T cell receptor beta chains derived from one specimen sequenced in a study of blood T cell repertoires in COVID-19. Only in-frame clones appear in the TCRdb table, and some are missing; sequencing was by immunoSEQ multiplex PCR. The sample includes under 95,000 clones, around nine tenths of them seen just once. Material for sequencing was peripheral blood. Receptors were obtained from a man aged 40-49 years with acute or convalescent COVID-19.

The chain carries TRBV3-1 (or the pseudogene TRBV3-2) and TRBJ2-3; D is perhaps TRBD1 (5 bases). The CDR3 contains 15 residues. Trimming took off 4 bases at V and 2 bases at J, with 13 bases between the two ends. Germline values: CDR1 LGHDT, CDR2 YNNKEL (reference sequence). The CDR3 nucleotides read TGTGCCAGCAGCCCCAGACAGTCTCTCACAGATACGCAGTATTTT. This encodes CASSPRQSLTDTQYF.

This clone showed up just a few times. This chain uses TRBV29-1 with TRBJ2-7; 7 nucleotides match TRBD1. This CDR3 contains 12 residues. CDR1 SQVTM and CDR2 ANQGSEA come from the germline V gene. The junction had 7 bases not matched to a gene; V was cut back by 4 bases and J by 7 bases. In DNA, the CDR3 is TGCAGCGTTGTCTTCGACAGGGATGAGCAGTACTTC. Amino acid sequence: CSVVFDRDEQYF.

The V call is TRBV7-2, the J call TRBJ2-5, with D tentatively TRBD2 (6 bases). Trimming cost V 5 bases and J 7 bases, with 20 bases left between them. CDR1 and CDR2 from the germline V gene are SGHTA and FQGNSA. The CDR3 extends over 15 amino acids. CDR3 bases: TGTGCCAGCAGCAGGAGGACAAGCCCGGAGGGGACCCAGTACTTC. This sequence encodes CASSRRTSPEGTQYF.

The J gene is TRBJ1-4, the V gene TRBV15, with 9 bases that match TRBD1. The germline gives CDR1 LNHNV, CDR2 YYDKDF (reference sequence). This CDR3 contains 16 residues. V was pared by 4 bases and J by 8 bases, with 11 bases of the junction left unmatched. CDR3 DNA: TGTGCCACCAGCATCCAAGAGGGGGACAGGGACGAAAAACTGTTTTTT. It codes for CATSIQEGDRDEKLFF.

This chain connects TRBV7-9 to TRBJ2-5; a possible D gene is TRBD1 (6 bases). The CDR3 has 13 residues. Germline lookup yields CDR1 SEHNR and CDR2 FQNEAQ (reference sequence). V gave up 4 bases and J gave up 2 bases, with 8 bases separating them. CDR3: CASSSGVQETQYF. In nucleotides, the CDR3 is TGTGCCAGCAGCTCAGGGGTTCAAGAGACCCAGTACTTC.

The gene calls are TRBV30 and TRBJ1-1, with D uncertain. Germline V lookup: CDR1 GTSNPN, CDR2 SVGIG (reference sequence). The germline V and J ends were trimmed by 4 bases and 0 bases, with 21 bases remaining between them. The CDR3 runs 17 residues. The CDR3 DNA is TGTGCCTGGATGACGAGGCCCGTAGTACTTATGAACACTGAAGCTTTCTTT. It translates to CAWMTRPVVLMNTEAFF.

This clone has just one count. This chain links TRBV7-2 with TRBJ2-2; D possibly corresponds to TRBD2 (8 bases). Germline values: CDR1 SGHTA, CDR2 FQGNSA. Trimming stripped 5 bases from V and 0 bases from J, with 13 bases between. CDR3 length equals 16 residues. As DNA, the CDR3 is TGTGCCAGCAGCAGACAGGGACTAGCGAACACCGGGGAGCTGTTTTTT. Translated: CASSRQGLANTGELFF.

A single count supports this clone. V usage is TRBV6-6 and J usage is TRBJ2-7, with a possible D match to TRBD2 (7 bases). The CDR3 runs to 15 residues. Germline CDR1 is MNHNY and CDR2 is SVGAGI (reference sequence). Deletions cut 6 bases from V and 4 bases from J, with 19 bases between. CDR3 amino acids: CASSPGGGSRYEQYF. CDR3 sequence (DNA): TGTGCCAGCAGCCCCGGGGGCGGGAGCAGATACGAGCAGTACTTC.

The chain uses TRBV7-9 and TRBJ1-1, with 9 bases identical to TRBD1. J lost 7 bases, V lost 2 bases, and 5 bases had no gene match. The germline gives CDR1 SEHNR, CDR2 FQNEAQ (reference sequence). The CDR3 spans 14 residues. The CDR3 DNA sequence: TGTGCCAGCAGCTTAAGGGACAGGGAGTTTGAAGCTTTCTTT. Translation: CASSLRDREFEAFF.

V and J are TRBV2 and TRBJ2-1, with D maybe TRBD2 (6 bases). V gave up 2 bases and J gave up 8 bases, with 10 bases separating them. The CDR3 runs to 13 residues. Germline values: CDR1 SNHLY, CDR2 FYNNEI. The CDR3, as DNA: TGTGCCAGCAGTGAACGGAGGGTCCATGAGCAGTTCTTC. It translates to CASSERRVHEQFF.

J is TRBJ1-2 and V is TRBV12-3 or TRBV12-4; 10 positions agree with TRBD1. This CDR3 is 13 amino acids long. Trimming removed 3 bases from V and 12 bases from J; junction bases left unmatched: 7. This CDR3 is CASSLRDRGSNTF. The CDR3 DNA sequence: TGTGCCAGCAGTTTGAGGGACAGGGGATCGAACACCTTC.

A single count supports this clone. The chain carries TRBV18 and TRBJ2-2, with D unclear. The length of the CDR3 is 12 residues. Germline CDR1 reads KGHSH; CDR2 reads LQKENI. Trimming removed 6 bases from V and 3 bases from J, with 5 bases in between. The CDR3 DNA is TGTGCCAGCTCTTCATACACCGGGGAGCTGTTTTTT. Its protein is CASSSYTGELFF.

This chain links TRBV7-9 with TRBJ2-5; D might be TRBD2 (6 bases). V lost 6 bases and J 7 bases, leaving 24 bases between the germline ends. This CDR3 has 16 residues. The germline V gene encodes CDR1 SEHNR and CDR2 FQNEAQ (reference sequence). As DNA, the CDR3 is TGTGCCAGCAGTCGGACTCAACCTTTATCCGGGGGGACCCAGTACTTC. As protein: CASSRTQPLSGGTQYF. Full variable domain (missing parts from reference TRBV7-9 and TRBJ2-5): DTGVSQNPRHKITKRGQNVTFRCDPISEHNRLYWYRQTLGQGPEFLTYFQNEAQLEKSRLLSDRFSAERPKGSFSTLEIQRTEQGDSAMYLCASSRTQPLSGGTQYFGPGTRLLVL.

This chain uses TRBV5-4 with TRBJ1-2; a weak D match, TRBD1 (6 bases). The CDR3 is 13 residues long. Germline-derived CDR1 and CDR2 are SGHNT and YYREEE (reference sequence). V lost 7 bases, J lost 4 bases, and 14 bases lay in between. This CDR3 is CASSGRGGYGYTF. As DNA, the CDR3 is TGTGCCAGCTCTGGCAGGGGTGGCTATGGCTACACCTTC.

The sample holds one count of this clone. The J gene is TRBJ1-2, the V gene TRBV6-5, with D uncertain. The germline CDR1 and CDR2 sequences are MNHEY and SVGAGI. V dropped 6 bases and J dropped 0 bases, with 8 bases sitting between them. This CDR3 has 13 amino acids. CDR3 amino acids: CASRRQANYGYTF. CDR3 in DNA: TGTGCCAGCAGACGTCAGGCTAACTATGGCTACACCTTC.

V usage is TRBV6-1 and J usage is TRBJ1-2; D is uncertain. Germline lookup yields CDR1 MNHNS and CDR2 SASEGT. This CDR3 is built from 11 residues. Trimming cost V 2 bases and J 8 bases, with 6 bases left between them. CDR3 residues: CASSEYSGYTF. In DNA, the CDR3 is TGTGCCAGCAGTGAATATTCCGGCTACACCTTC.

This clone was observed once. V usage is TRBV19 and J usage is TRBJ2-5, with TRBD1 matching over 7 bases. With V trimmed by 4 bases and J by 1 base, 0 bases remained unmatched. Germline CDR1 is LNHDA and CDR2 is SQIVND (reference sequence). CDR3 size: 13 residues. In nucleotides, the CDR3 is TGTGCCAGTAGTAGGACAGGCCAAGAGACCCAGTACTTC. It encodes CASSRTGQETQYF.

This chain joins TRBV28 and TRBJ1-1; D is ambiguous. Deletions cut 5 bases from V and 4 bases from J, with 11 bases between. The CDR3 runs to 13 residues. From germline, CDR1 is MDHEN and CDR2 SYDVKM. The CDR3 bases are TGTGCCAGCAGTCCCCGACTGAGCACTGAAGCTTTCTTT. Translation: CASSPRLSTEAFF.